This TCR beta chain was captured in a study of CD8+ T cells in alopecia areata. Looking at the study overall: Twice a day, 5 to 10 mg of oral tofacitinib was administered to treated patients.

This CDR3 contains 14 residues. V was trimmed by 1 base and J by 0 bases, leaving 6 bases between them. The germline V gene has CDR1 LNHNV and CDR2 YYDKDF (reference sequence). Investigators isolated RNA and reverse transcribed it into cDNA to act as the sequencing template. Produced via immunoSEQ multiplex PCR; TCRdb's table is partial and in-frame only. Of 95,000 to 100,000 clones listed, about three fifths are singletons. Documented treatment: oral pan-JAK inhibitor, 5-10 mg twice daily. Those with alopecia areata gave lesional scalp punch biopsies and peripheral blood. This specimen was CD8+ T cells sorted from blood, taken at approximately week 56, from a patient treated with tofacitinib. J is TRBJ1-1 and V is TRBV15; no clear D. The sequence came from a human donor with alopecia areata. The CDR3 spells CATSRAYLNTEAFF. The CDR3 nucleotides are TGTGCCACCAGCAGAGCATACCTGAACACTGAAGCTTTCTTT.